Below are 30 T cell receptor beta chains sequenced from a single sample in a study of breast tumors, draining lymph nodes, adjacent tissues. Breast cancer patients provided tissue from their axillary draining lymph nodes. One entry per CDR3 protein results from TCRdb running MiXCR on the multiplex PCR reads. The table shows 200,000 to 250,000 distinct CDR3 sequences, with under 40% occurring only once. The sample taken for sequencing was axillary lymph node tissue. The receptors come from a female donor with breast cancer. Some clones in this sample may be carry-over from other donors' samples.

This clonotype has a count of ten or more. The chain joins TRBV9 to TRBJ2-1, with TRBD2 matching over 11 bases. With V trimmed by 4 bases and J by 10 bases, 4 bases remained unmatched. CDR3 length: 13 residues. Germline CDR1 is SGDLS and CDR2 is YYNGEE. This CDR3 is CASSPLAGAEQFF. In nucleotides, the CDR3 is TGTGCCAGCAGCCCACTAGCGGGGGCAGAGCAGTTCTTC.

CDR3 loop: CSVGAVLPRQGDGYTF. The CDR3 nucleotides read TGCAGCGTTGGCGCGGTCCTACCTCGACAGGGAGATGGCTACACCTTC. This sequence joins TRBV29-1 and TRBJ1-2, with 7 bases fitting TRBD1. Germline V gene data show CDR1 as SQVTM and CDR2 as ANQGSEA. V trimming: 4 bases; J trimming: 6 bases; junction bases outside the gene matches: 17. The CDR3 is made up of 16 amino acids. The variable domain in full, with the rest retrieved from reference TRBV29-1 and TRBJ1-2, is SAVISQKPSRDICQRGTSLTIQCQVDSQVTMMFWYRQQPGQSLTLIATANQGSEATYESGFVIDKFPISRPNLTFSTLTVSNMSPEDSSIYLCSVGAVLPRQGDGYTFGSGTRLTVV.

This clonotype occurred a few times. The chain is built from TRBV6-5 and TRBJ2-1, with 11 bases matching TRBD1. Trimming took 4 bases from V and 14 from J; bases not matched to a gene: 4. The CDR3 is made up of 12 amino acids. From germline, CDR1 is MNHEY and CDR2 SVGAGI. The CDR3 DNA reads as TGTGCCAGCAGTTGGACAGGGGGCACAAAGTTCTTC. This gives the protein CASSWTGGTKFF.

In its sample, this clonotype was seen many times. V usage is TRBV2 and J usage is TRBJ2-2, with D uncertain. Germline loops: CDR1 SNHLY, CDR2 FYNNEI. V lost 6 bases and J lost 8, with 19 bases in between. The CDR3 consists of 15 residues. CDR3 in amino acids: CASSFRALAGGELFF. Written as DNA, the CDR3 is TGTGCCAGCAGCTTCCGGGCCCTCGCTGGTGGGGAGCTGTTTTTT. Looking up the rest from reference TRBV2 and TRBJ2-2 gives the full variable domain: EPEVTQTPSHQVTQMGQEVILRCVPISNHLYFYWYRQILGQKVEFLVSFYNNEISEKSEIFDDQFSVERPDGSNFTLKIRSTKLEDSAMYFCASSFRALAGGELFFGEGSRLTVL.

This clonotype was counted many times. The chain is built from TRBV19 and TRBJ2-5, with 10 positions matching TRBD2. Germline V lookup: CDR1 LNHDA, CDR2 SQIVND (reference sequence). V dropped 3 bases and J dropped 2; count of bases not matched to a gene: 6. This CDR3 contains 16 residues. In nucleotides, the CDR3 is TGTGCCAGTAGTATGTGGGGGACTAGCGAACAAGAGACCCAGTACTTC. Its translation: CASSMWGTSEQETQYF.

On this clonotype: The DNA is left out, because the CDR3 cannot be placed on it with certainty; the CDR3 is given as TCRdb lists it. The chain is built from TRBV5-1 and TRBJ1-2; TRBD1, as called in the table, went unchecked against the DNA. The CDR3 region is 19 residues in length, termini included. Germline V gene sequence: CDR1 SGHRS, CDR2 YFSETQ. The CDR3 is CASSIYLCSVRQGAGGYTF.

Details on this clonotype: The junction shows a germline mismatch at one end, possibly a read error. The V and J genes are TRBV14 and TRBJ2-5; 10 bases line up with TRBD1. Germline values: CDR1 SGHDN, CDR2 FVKESK. The CDR3 has 14 residues. The CDR3 nucleotides are TGTGCCAGTAGCGGCCGGGACAGGGGCCACGAGCAGTCCTTC. This gives the protein CASSGRDRGHEQSF.

There are many counts of this clonotype. This chain links TRBV7-9 with TRBJ2-7; D is unresolved. Between the trimmed V and J ends, which lost 4 bases and 3 bases, there was a span of 4 bases. CDR1 SEHNR and CDR2 FQNEAQ come from the germline V gene (reference sequence). This CDR3 has 11 residues. The chain's CDR3 is CASSSHYEQYF. The CDR3 nucleotides are TGTGCCAGCAGCTCGCACTACGAGCAGTACTTC.

Only a few counts were recorded for this clonotype. The chain links TRBV28 to TRBJ1-5; D remains unclear. V shed 3 bases and J shed 5 bases, with 8 bases lying between them. The CDR3 loop spans 13 amino acids. Germline values: CDR1 MDHEN, CDR2 SYDVKM. The CDR3 sequence is CASSFSVDQPQHF. CDR3 in DNA: TGTGCCAGCAGTTTTAGCGTGGATCAGCCCCAGCATTTT.

This clonotype came up a few times. The chain recombines TRBV6-1 with TRBJ1-2, with D maybe TRBD1 (5 bases). This CDR3 spans 14 amino acids. Per the germline V gene, CDR1 is MNHNS and CDR2 is SASEGT. V lost 1 base to trimming and J lost 6 bases, with 12 bases between them. The CDR3 nucleotides are TGTGCCAGCAGTGAAGGGGGCCCTGAGGATGGCTACACCTTC. Its protein product is CASSEGGPEDGYTF.

This clonotype was detected ten times or more. This chain joins TRBV7-2 and TRBJ2-1; D gene unclear. V lost 0 bases and J 10 bases, leaving 10 bases between the germline ends. This CDR3 is built from 13 residues. CDR1 and CDR2 from the germline V gene are SGHTA and FQGNSA. The CDR3 DNA sequence: TGTGCCAGCAGCTTAGCGGGTGTCAGAGAGCAGTTCTTC. It yields the protein CASSLAGVREQFF. Complete variable domain (other parts from reference TRBV7-2 and TRBJ2-1): GAGVSQSPSNKVTEKGKDVELRCDPISGHTALYWYRQSLGQGLEFLIYFQGNSAPDKSGLPSDRFSAERTGGSVSTLTIQRTQQEDSAVYLCASSLAGVREQFFGPGTRLTVL.

The rearrangement uses TRBV7-2 and TRBJ1-6; TRBD1 might be the D (5 bases). Germline CDR1 reads SGHTA; CDR2 reads FQGNSA. This CDR3 has 15 amino acids. Trimming stripped 6 bases from V and 10 bases from J, with 19 bases between. The CDR3 DNA reads TGTGCCAGCAGACCCGGGACTAGCGCGGGCTCACCCCTCCACTTT. Residues: CASRPGTSAGSPLHF. The variable domain in full, with the rest retrieved from reference TRBV7-2 and TRBJ1-6, is GAGVSQSPSNKVTEKGKDVELRCDPISGHTALYWYRQSLGQGLEFLIYFQGNSAPDKSGLPSDRFSAERTGGSVSTLTIQRTQQEDSAVYLCASRPGTSAGSPLHFGNGTRLTVT.

This clonotype was counted only a few times. The chain is built from TRBV20-1 and TRBJ2-1; 8 bases fit TRBD2. CDR1 DFQATT and CDR2 SNEGSKA come from the germline V gene (reference sequence). This CDR3 region has 14 residues. V lost 3 bases to trimming and J lost 10 bases; unmatched junction nucleotides: 11. CDR3 sequence: CSASGRAFGPEQFF. In DNA form, the CDR3 reads TGCAGTGCTAGCGGGAGGGCCTTCGGACCCGAGCAGTTCTTC.

In the case of this clonotype: Because it lacks the conserved phenylalanine or tryptophan at the end, this CDR3 is likely a read error. The chain links TRBV19 to TRBJ2-1; D might be TRBD1 (8 bases). V lost 3 bases to trimming and J lost 6 bases, with 18 bases between them. CDR3 length equals 16 residues. Germline lookup yields CDR1 LNHDA and CDR2 SQIVND (reference sequence). DNA for the CDR3: TGTGCCAGTAGTATGAGAGACAGGGGAGGGTCCAATGAGCAGTTCTCC. Translated: CASSMRDRGGSNEQFS.

Details on this clonotype: A much larger clone differs from this one at a single base, so this may be a read error. The V call is TRBV6-5, the J call TRBJ2-5; D call uncertain. CDR3 length equals 13 residues. Germline V gene data show CDR1 as MNHEY and CDR2 as SVGAGI. CDR3 sequence (DNA): TGTGCCGGCAGTCACTCGGGCATGGGGACCCAGTACTTC. It codes for CAGSHSGMGTQYF.

This clonotype was seen many times. V usage is TRBV19 and J usage is TRBJ2-3; 12 nucleotides match TRBD1. This CDR3 comprises 17 residues. With V trimmed by 10 bases and J by 2 bases, 13 bases remained unmatched. CDR1 is LNHDA, CDR2 SQIVND, per germline (reference sequence). The CDR3 here is CAKGDPGQGASTDTQYF. Here the CDR3 DNA reads TGTGCCAAAGGAGACCCGGGACAGGGGGCATCCACAGATACGCAGTATTTT. Supplemented by reference TRBV19 and TRBJ2-3, the full variable domain reads DGGITQSPKYLFRKEGQNVTLSCEQNLNHDAMYWYRQDPGQGLRLIYYSQIVNDFQKGDIAEGYSVSREKKESFPLTVTSAQKNPTAFYLCAKGDPGQGASTDTQYFGPGTRLTVL.

This chain joins TRBV7-2 and TRBJ2-3; D not resolved. This CDR3 spans 12 amino acids. V was trimmed by 3 bases and J by 11 bases, leaving 12 bases between them. Germline CDR1 SGHTA, CDR2 FQGNSA. The CDR3 loop reads CASSFNVNEQYF. The DNA of the CDR3 is TGTGCCAGCAGCTTTAATGTCAATGAGCAGTATTTT.

This clonotype occurred many times. The chain links TRBV2 to TRBJ2-7; unclear D gene. Germline V gene data show CDR1 as SNHLY and CDR2 as FYNNEI. The CDR3 loop spans 14 amino acids. Trimming took off 4 bases at V and 5 bases at J, with 15 bases between the two ends. The CDR3 is CASSVGLGIDEQYF. In nucleotides, the CDR3 is TGTGCCAGCAGTGTCGGTCTGGGTATCGACGAGCAGTACTTC.

Notes on this clonotype: A much larger clone is a single base away; this may be a read error. The chain recombines TRBV6-6 with TRBJ1-5, with 7 nucleotides matching TRBD1. The germline gives CDR1 MNHNY, CDR2 SVGAGI (reference sequence). The CDR3 runs to 15 residues. The CDR3 region is CAGSFRQGSNQPQHF. The DNA of the CDR3 is TGTGCCGGCAGTTTTCGACAGGGTAGCAATCAGCCCCAGCATTTT.

Points on this clonotype: A read error may explain this, as a much larger clone is one base away. This chain connects TRBV6-5 to TRBJ1-6; D not certain. Germline CDR1 MNHEY, CDR2 SVGAGI. The CDR3 is 12 residues long. Trimming cost V 6 bases and J 5 bases, with 5 bases left between them. Here the CDR3 reads CASSPHNSPLHF. CDR3 sequence (DNA): TGTGCCAGCAGCCCCCATAATTCACCCCTCCACTTT.

Comment on this clonotype: This may be a read error, as it is one base from a much larger clone. This chain connects TRBV5-4 to TRBJ1-1, with D maybe TRBD1 (6 bases). Germline V gene sequence: CDR1 SGHNT, CDR2 YYREEE (reference sequence). The CDR3 is made up of 13 amino acids. The V gene lost 2 bases and the J gene lost 3 bases, with 8 bases spanning the gap. The CDR3 protein is CASSFDRHTEAFF. As DNA, the CDR3 is TGTGCCAGCAGCTTTGACAGGCACACTGAAGCTTTCTTT.

This clonotype was counted many times. The chain's CDR3 is CASSIGQGAAETQYF. CDR3 in DNA: TGTGCCAGCAGCATCGGACAGGGGGCTGCGGAGACCCAGTACTTC. The J gene is TRBJ2-5, the V gene TRBV5-8; 11 bases line up with TRBD1. Germline assignment: CDR1 SGHTS and CDR2 YDEGEE. The CDR3 contains 15 residues. J gave up 5 bases and V 4 bases, and 7 bases lay outside the gene matches. Full variable domain (rest looked up from reference TRBV5-8 and TRBJ2-5): EAGVTQSPTHLIKTRGQQATLRCSPISGHTSVYWYQQALGLGLQFLLWYDEGEERNRGNFPPRFSGRQFPNYSSELNVNALELEDSALYLCASSIGQGAAETQYFGPGTRLLVL.

The CDR3 sequence is CASSPPGTSVGNEQFF. As DNA, the CDR3 is TGTGCCAGCTCACCACCCGGGACTAGCGTGGGCAATGAGCAGTTCTTC. The V call is TRBV2, the J call TRBJ2-1; TRBD2 agrees at 10 bases. Germline V lookup: CDR1 SNHLY, CDR2 FYNNEI. There are 16 residues in the CDR3. J gave up 6 bases and V 8 bases, and 13 bases lay outside the gene matches.

This clonotype has only one observation. The chain recombines TRBV2 with TRBJ1-6, with a possible D match to TRBD1 (5 bases). V gave up 4 bases and J gave up 9 bases, with 10 bases separating them. The germline V gene has CDR1 SNHLY and CDR2 FYNNEI. The CDR3 totals 13 residues. The CDR3 here is CASSGTSSSPLHF. The DNA of the CDR3 is TGTGCCAGCAGTGGGACAAGCAGTTCACCCCTCCACTTT.

The chain has TRBV20-1 and TRBJ2-5, with TRBD1 matching 8 bases. In germline, CDR1 is DFQATT, CDR2 SNEGSKA (reference sequence). Trimming took 5 bases from V and 4 from J; bases not matched to a gene: 9. The CDR3 has 14 residues. Here the CDR3 DNA reads TGCAGTGCTTCACGAGGCAGGGGGCGAGAGACCCAGTACTTC. This encodes CSASRGRGRETQYF.

The table lists this clonotype with a few counts. The chain recombines TRBV25-1 with TRBJ1-1; D remains ambiguous. There are 13 residues in the CDR3. Trimming took off 2 bases at V and 3 bases at J, with 7 bases between the two ends. From germline, CDR1 is MGHDK and CDR2 SYGVNS. The CDR3 region is CASSESGYTEAFF. CDR3 DNA: TGTGCCAGCAGTGAAAGCGGATACACTGAAGCTTTCTTT.

Notes on this clonotype: At one of its ends the junction is not consistent with the germline gene, which may arise from a read error. The rearrangement uses TRBV6-5 and TRBJ1-2; a weak D match, TRBD1 (5 bases). CDR3 size: 14 residues. Germline CDR1 reads MNHEY; CDR2 reads SVGAGI. The chain's CDR3 is CASSHSEGNYGYTF. The CDR3 DNA is TGTGCCAGCAGTCACTCCGAGGGGAACTATGGCTACACCTTC.

In its sample, this clonotype was seen many times. The V and J genes are TRBV9 and TRBJ1-2, with a tentative D call TRBD1 (6 bases). Per germline, CDR1 SGDLS and CDR2 YYNGEE. V was cut by 4 bases and J by 0 bases, with 13 bases left in between. The CDR3 contains 15 residues. This chain's CDR3 is CASSPMDRTNYGYTF. In DNA, the CDR3 is TGTGCCAGCAGCCCCATGGACAGAACTAACTATGGCTACACCTTC.

The table lists this clonotype with many counts. This chain links TRBV29-1 with TRBJ1-2; D call uncertain. Germline lookup yields CDR1 SQVTM and CDR2 ANQGSEA. This CDR3 is 13 amino acids long. The V gene lost 2 bases and the J gene lost 8 bases, with 15 bases spanning the gap. This chain's CDR3 is CSVEPTQAGGYTF. CDR3 DNA: TGCAGCGTTGAACCCACCCAGGCGGGGGGCTACACCTTC. The variable domain in full, completed from reference TRBV29-1 and TRBJ1-2, reads SAVISQKPSRDICQRGTSLTIQCQVDSQVTMMFWYRQQPGQSLTLIATANQGSEATYESGFVIDKFPISRPNLTFSTLTVSNMSPEDSSIYLCSVEPTQAGGYTFGSGTRLTVV.

This clonotype was seen ten or more times. The V gene is TRBV19, the J gene TRBJ1-2, with TRBD1 identical over 11 bases. Germline V gene lookup returns CDR1 LNHDA and CDR2 SQIVND (reference sequence). CDR3 length: 15 amino acids. The V gene end was trimmed by 4 bases and the J gene end by 7 bases; junction bases not matched to a gene: 8. The CDR3 reads CASSTGQGAGFGYTF. For the CDR3, the DNA is TGTGCCAGTAGTACCGGACAGGGGGCGGGCTTTGGCTACACCTTC.